The 26 T cell receptor beta chains below all came from one sample that was sequenced in a study of blood T cell repertoires in COVID-19. Sequenced by immunoSEQ multiplex PCR; TCRdb stores in-frame clones only, minus some. The data show around 200,000 clones, approximately 80% seen once. The sequenced sample was PBMCs or T cells enriched from blood (not recorded which). The origin of the receptors is a man in his forties or fifties who had recovered from COVID-19.

V gene TRBV12-3 or TRBV12-4 combines with J gene TRBJ1-6, with D uncertain. This CDR3 spans 13 amino acids. V shed 5 bases and J shed 7 bases, with 9 bases lying between them. The CDR3 is CASSLAENSPLHF. In nucleotides, the CDR3 is TGTGCCAGCAGTCTCGCGGAGAATTCACCCCTCCACTTT.

The count of this clone is one. The J gene is TRBJ2-5, the V gene TRBV5-6; 8 positions match TRBD2. CDR1 SGHDT and CDR2 YYEEEE come from the germline V gene. V dropped 0 bases and J dropped 6; count of bases not matched to a gene: 7. This CDR3 spans 15 amino acids. This chain's CDR3 is CASSLGVGGAQTQYF. The CDR3 region has the DNA TGTGCCAGCAGCTTGGGCGTCGGGGGGGCTCAGACCCAGTACTTC.

This clone was found a few times. CDR3 amino acids: CASPPGDSLNTEAFF. As DNA, the CDR3 is TGTGCCAGCCCTCCAGGGGACAGTTTGAACACTGAAGCTTTCTTT. The rearrangement joins TRBV6-5 to TRBJ1-1; 7 bases line up with TRBD1. Germline V gene data show CDR1 as MNHEY and CDR2 as SVGAGI. The CDR3 totals 15 residues. V shed 8 bases and J 0 bases; nucleotides not matched to a gene: 9.

The J gene is TRBJ1-2, the V gene TRBV20-1; D is undetermined. Trimming stripped 6 bases from V and 7 bases from J, with 15 bases between. Per the germline V gene, CDR1 is DFQATT and CDR2 is SNEGSKA (reference sequence). The CDR3 runs 12 residues. This CDR3 reads CSASGLGSGYTF. The DNA for the CDR3 is TGCAGTGCCAGTGGACTCGGCAGTGGCTACACCTTC.

The CDR3: CASSQGLQGYGYTF. CDR3 DNA sequence: TGTGCCAGCAGCCAGGGTCTCCAGGGCTATGGCTACACCTTC. The chain recombines TRBV6-5 with TRBJ1-2; the D gene is possibly TRBD1 (5 bases). Germline V gene sequence: CDR1 MNHEY, CDR2 SVGAGI. Deletions cut 6 bases from V and 4 bases from J, with 15 bases between. The CDR3 runs 14 residues.

This chain uses TRBV7-3 with TRBJ2-3; a possible D gene is TRBD1 (6 bases). CDR3 length equals 12 residues. CDR1 is SGHTA and CDR2 is FQGTGA in the germline V gene. Trimming removed 5 bases from V and 7 bases from J, with 10 bases in between. CDR3 amino acids: CASSPGDNTQYF. In DNA, the CDR3 is TGTGCCAGCAGCCCAGGGGATAATACGCAGTATTTT.

The J gene is TRBJ1-1, the V gene TRBV3-1 (or the pseudogene TRBV3-2); 10 nucleotides align to TRBD1. The CDR3 is 16 residues long. The J segment lost 4 bases and the V segment lost 3 bases, leaving 8 bases of the junction unmatched. Germline V gene lookup returns CDR1 LGHDT and CDR2 YNNKEL (reference sequence). CDR3 loop: CASSHSLGQGTTEAFF. CDR3 nucleotides: TGTGCCAGCAGCCACTCGTTGGGACAGGGGACCACTGAAGCTTTCTTT.

This clone was seen a handful of times. The V and J genes are TRBV9 and TRBJ1-1, with 7 bases lining up with TRBD1. J gave up 1 base and V 5 bases, and 5 bases lay outside the gene matches. The CDR3 has 14 residues. Looked up from germline, CDR1 is SGDLS and CDR2 is YYNGEE. In nucleotides, the CDR3 is TGTGCCAGCAGACGGACAGGCCCGAACACTGAAGCTTTCTTT. The encoded protein is CASRRTGPNTEAFF.

The genes are TRBV7-2 and TRBJ2-1, with 9 nucleotides matching TRBD2. Germline CDR1 is SGHTA and CDR2 is FQGNSA. This CDR3 region has 17 residues. V was pared by 5 bases and J by 5 bases, with 13 bases of the junction left unmatched. CDR3 nucleotide sequence: TGTGCCAGCAGCGTTCGTTACGCGGGAGGGCCCCACAATGAGCAGTTCTTC. It is translated as CASSVRYAGGPHNEQFF.

The chain links TRBV14 to TRBJ1-3, with a possible D match to TRBD1 (5 bases). V lost 1 base and J 3 bases, leaving 13 bases between the germline ends. CDR1 SGHDN and CDR2 FVKESK come from the germline V gene. The CDR3 spans 16 residues. CDR3: CASSQVPGVDGNTIYF. The CDR3 DNA is TGTGCCAGCAGCCAAGTACCGGGGGTGGATGGAAACACCATATATTTT.

This clone was seen once. The chain employs TRBV12-3 or TRBV12-4 and TRBJ2-1; no definite D call. CDR3 length: 12 amino acids. V gave up 4 bases and J gave up 5 bases, with 6 bases separating them. The DNA for the CDR3 is TGTGCCAGCAGTTCCCCAGACAATGAGCAGTTCTTC. Translating it yields CASSSPDNEQFF.

This chain links TRBV5-1 with TRBJ2-3; 10 nucleotides line up with TRBD2. CDR1 is SGHRS, CDR2 YFSETQ, per germline. This CDR3 contains 14 residues. V shed 2 bases, J shed 5 bases, and the junction held 2 bases outside the gene matches. CDR3: CASSLRLAGDTQYF. CDR3 bases: TGCGCCAGCAGCTTACGACTAGCGGGAGATACGCAGTATTTT. Supplemented by reference TRBV5-1 and TRBJ2-3, the full variable domain reads KAGVTQTPRYLIKTRGQQVTLSCSPISGHRSVSWYQQTPGQGLQFLFEYFSETQRNKGNFPGRFSGRQFSNSRSEMNVSTLELGDSALYLCASSLRLAGDTQYFGPGTRLTVL.

This rearrangement joins TRBV11-2 to TRBJ2-7, with TRBD2 matching 7 bases. Losses at the gene ends were 5 bases for V and 2 bases for J; bases not matched to a gene: 21. CDR1 is SGHAT, CDR2 FQNNGV, per germline. The CDR3 has 19 amino acids. The CDR3 nucleotides read TGTGCCAGCAGCCTAGTAGGGGCGAGCGGGATATCCCTCCCCTACGAGCAGTACTTC. Translation: CASSLVGASGISLPYEQYF.

The chain couples TRBV9 to TRBJ2-3; 10 positions agree with TRBD2. V shed 2 bases, J shed 1 base, and the junction held 1 base outside the gene matches. Germline V gene data show CDR1 as SGDLS and CDR2 as YYNGEE. The CDR3 loop spans 15 amino acids. CDR3 residues: CASSVSGRGTDTQYF. In DNA form, the CDR3 reads TGTGCCAGCAGCGTCAGCGGGAGGGGCACAGATACGCAGTATTTT.

The J gene is TRBJ1-1, the V gene TRBV11-2; TRBD1 matches at 8 bases. Germline V lookup: CDR1 SGHAT, CDR2 FQNNGV. Trimming removed 5 bases from V and 5 bases from J; junction bases left unmatched: 10. The length of the CDR3 is 15 residues. CDR3 residues: CASSPTTGGGTEAFF. In DNA form, the CDR3 reads TGTGCCAGCAGCCCAACCACAGGGGGAGGGACTGAAGCTTTCTTT.

The chain carries TRBV30 and TRBJ1-2; 9 positions match TRBD1. The CDR3 is 16 amino acids. J gave up 1 base and V 4 bases, and 10 bases lay outside the gene matches. Germline V lookup: CDR1 GTSNPN, CDR2 SVGIG (reference sequence). The chain's CDR3 is CAWKKTGTGLNYGYTF. The CDR3 nucleotides read TGTGCCTGGAAGAAGACCGGGACAGGGCTTAACTATGGCTACACCTTC.

V is TRBV5-1 and J is TRBJ2-2, with a possible D match to TRBD2 (5 bases). This CDR3 is 15 amino acids long. Per the germline V gene, CDR1 is SGHRS and CDR2 is YFSETQ. The V gene lost 5 bases and the J gene lost 3 bases, with 14 bases spanning the gap. The CDR3 sequence is CASRNSETYTGELFF. The CDR3 DNA reads as TGCGCCAGCAGGAATAGCGAGACCTACACCGGGGAGCTGTTTTTT.

This clone came up once. The chain couples TRBV5-4 to TRBJ1-5, with unresolved D. CDR1 and CDR2 (germline): SGHNT, YYREEE (reference sequence). V gave up 0 bases and J gave up 6 bases, with 7 bases separating them. CDR3 size: 13 residues. CDR3 protein: CASSLDPGQPQHF. The DNA for the CDR3 is TGTGCCAGCAGCTTGGACCCGGGTCAGCCCCAGCATTTT. Full variable domain (missing parts from reference TRBV5-4 and TRBJ1-5): ETGVTQSPTHLIKTRGQQVTLRCSSQSGHNTVSWYQQALGQGPQFIFQYYREEENGRGNFPPRFSGLQFPNYSSELNVNALELDDSALYLCASSLDPGQPQHFGDGTRLSIL.

This rearrangement joins TRBV24-1 to TRBJ2-2, with 16 bases lining up with TRBD2. CDR3 length equals 20 residues. Germline lookup yields CDR1 KGHDR and CDR2 SFDVKD. The V segment lost 3 bases and the J segment 0 bases; nucleotides outside the gene matches: 6. CDR3 in amino acids: CATSDPPGLAGGSNTGELFF. CDR3 coding DNA: TGTGCCACCAGTGATCCCCCGGGACTAGCGGGAGGGTCGAACACCGGGGAGCTGTTTTTT.

The chain joins TRBV12-5 to TRBJ2-7, with 7 bases identical to TRBD1. Germline loops: CDR1 LGHNT, CDR2 FRNRAP. With V trimmed by 0 bases and J by 6 bases, 2 bases remained unmatched. The CDR3 spans 13 residues. For the CDR3, the DNA is TGTGCTAGTGGTTTGGTAGAGGGGGCCGAGCAGTACTTC. This encodes CASGLVEGAEQYF.

In its sample, this clone was seen once. Written as DNA, the CDR3 is TGTGCCAGCAGCTTAGGACTAGCGGGGGGCGGTGAGACCCAGTACTTC. Translation gives CASSLGLAGGGETQYF. The chain couples TRBV7-6 to TRBJ2-5; 13 bases align to TRBD2. Trimming took 1 base from V and 5 from J; bases not matched to a gene: 4. CDR3 size: 16 residues. CDR1 SGHVS and CDR2 FNYEAQ come from the germline V gene. The complete variable domain, with remaining parts taken from reference TRBV7-6 and TRBJ2-5, reads GAGVSQSPRYKVTKRGQDVALRCDPISGHVSLYWYRQALGQGPEFLTYFNYEAQQDKSGLPNDRFSAERPEGSISTLTIQRTEQRDSAMYRCASSLGLAGGGETQYFGPGTRLLVL.

The chain uses TRBV19 and TRBJ1-1, with D perhaps matching TRBD1 (5 bases). The CDR3 length is 13 residues. CDR1 is LNHDA and CDR2 is SQIVND in the germline V gene (reference sequence). Deletions cut 11 bases from V and 5 bases from J, with 18 bases between. As DNA, the CDR3 is TGTGCCTCCGCCCGGGGGGGGGTGACTGAAGCTTTCTTT. Protein: CASARGGVTEAFF.

The genes are TRBV24-1 and TRBJ2-1, with 13 bases identical to TRBD2. The CDR3 consists of 14 residues. The V segment lost 10 bases and the J segment 3 bases; nucleotides outside the gene matches: 2. Germline V gene lookup returns CDR1 KGHDR and CDR2 SFDVKD. CDR3 residues: CATGLAGDYNEQFF. The DNA of the CDR3 is TGTGCCACAGGACTAGCGGGAGACTACAATGAGCAGTTCTTC.

This chain joins TRBV11-3 and TRBJ1-1; D is undetermined. Germline V gene lookup returns CDR1 SGHNT and CDR2 YENEEA. This CDR3 region has 13 residues. V was trimmed by 2 bases and J by 1 base, leaving 5 bases between them. CDR3 coding DNA: TGTGCCAGCAGCTTAAGAGAGAACACTGAAGCTTTCTTT. Its translation is CASSLRENTEAFF.

The chain recombines TRBV27 with TRBJ2-7; 7 bases agree with TRBD1. Germline V CDR1 and CDR2: MNHEY, SMNVEV (reference sequence). The J segment lost 2 bases and the V segment lost 5 bases, leaving 9 bases of the junction unmatched. The CDR3 has 15 residues. The CDR3 nucleotides read TGTGCCAGCAGTGCTTACCGGGACAGAACCTACGAGCAGTACTTC. As protein: CASSAYRDRTYEQYF.

The chain has TRBV3-1 (or the pseudogene TRBV3-2) and TRBJ1-3; D is possibly TRBD1 (5 bases). Germline V gene lookup returns CDR1 LGHDT and CDR2 YNNKEL (reference sequence). Trimming stripped 3 bases from V and 3 bases from J, with 9 bases between. This CDR3 is 14 amino acids long. The CDR3: CASSHRGDGNTIYF. The DNA for the CDR3 is TGTGCCAGCAGCCATAGGGGTGATGGAAACACCATATATTTT.